This T cell receptor (beta chain) was documented in a study of T cells after yellow fever vaccination. Study-wide results and caveats: In post-booster samples, most primary-vaccination clones reappeared (approximately 95% CD4, 88% CD8). Researchers noted that a small share of clonotypes showed up in both CD4 and CD8 compartments.

The CDR3 sequence is 18 residues long. CDR1 is SGHAT and CDR2 is FQDESV in the germline V gene (reference sequence). The J segment lost 2 bases and the V segment lost 5 bases, leaving 10 bases of the junction unmatched. With regard to this clonotype: Its antigen is not identified.

The study made its TCR cDNA through 5'RACE template switching. That step introduced a universal primer site along with UMIs. TCRdb processed the 5' RACE reads anew with MiXCR; each CDR3 protein has one entry. Of 620,000 or so distinct CDR3 sequences in the sample, roughly 17% were seen once. The specimen was PBMCs, collected about 5 days after the first yellow fever vaccination. This chain joins TRBV11-1 and TRBJ2-7; TRBD2 matches at 15 bases. The source of this sequence is a man younger than 35 who received the YFV17D yellow fever vaccine. The CDR3 spells CASSPWTSGGAKAYEQYV. In DNA, the CDR3 is TGTGCCAGCAGCCCCTGGACTAGCGGGGGGGCCAAGGCCTACGAGCAGTACGTC.